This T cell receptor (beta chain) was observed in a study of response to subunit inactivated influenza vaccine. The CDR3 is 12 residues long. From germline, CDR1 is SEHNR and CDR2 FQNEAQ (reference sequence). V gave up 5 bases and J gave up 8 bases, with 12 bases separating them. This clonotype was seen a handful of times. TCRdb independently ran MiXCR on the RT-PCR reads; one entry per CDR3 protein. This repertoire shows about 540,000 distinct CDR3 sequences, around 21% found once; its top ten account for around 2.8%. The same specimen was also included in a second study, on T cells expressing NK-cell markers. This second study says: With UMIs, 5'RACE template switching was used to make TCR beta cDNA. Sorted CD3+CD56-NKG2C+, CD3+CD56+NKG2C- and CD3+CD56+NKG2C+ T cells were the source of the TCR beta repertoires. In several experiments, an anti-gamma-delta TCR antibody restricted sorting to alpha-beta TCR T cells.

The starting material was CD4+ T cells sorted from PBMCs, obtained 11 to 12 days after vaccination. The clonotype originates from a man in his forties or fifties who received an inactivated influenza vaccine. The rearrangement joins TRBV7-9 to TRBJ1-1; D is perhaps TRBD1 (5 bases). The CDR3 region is CASSEPGLEAFF. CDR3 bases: TGTGCCAGCAGCGAACCAGGGCTGGAAGCTTTCTTT.